A single T cell receptor (beta chain) is shown here with its context. Libraries were prepared by immunoSEQ multiplex PCR; TCRdb keeps only in-frame clonotypes and omits some of them. The table shows tens of thousands of clones, with about 89% occurring only once. This entry comes from a study of siplizumab effects on memory and regulatory T cells. The CDR3 totals 15 residues. Trimming took off 4 bases at V and 0 bases at J, with 12 bases between the two ends. Germline V gives CDR1 SGDLS, CDR2 YYNGEE. The source material was CD8+ T cells sorted from blood. J is TRBJ2-3 and V is TRBV9; D possibly matches TRBD1 or TRBD2 (5 bases each). The sequence was collected from a human donor in good health. CDR3 loop: CASSWGFTSTDTQYF. The DNA of the CDR3 is TGTGCCAGCAGCTGGGGGTTCACTAGCACAGATACGCAGTATTTT.